This entry lists 18 T cell receptor beta chains sequenced from one sample in a study of early T cells in non-severe SARS-CoV-2 infection. Via MiXCR, TCRdb re-called the 5' RACE reads, giving one row per CDR3 protein. The sample has some 60,000 distinct CDR3 sequences, roughly a tenth seen once. Sample: whole blood. All receptors come from an adult who was a healthcare worker with PCR-confirmed SARS-CoV-2 infection or an uninfected control (not recorded which).

This chain uses TRBV6-6 with TRBJ2-5; tentatively, D is TRBD1 or TRBD2 (5 bases each). Trimming left V 7 bases short and J 5 bases short, with 17 bases between. The CDR3 is 14 residues long. Germline CDR1 is MNHNY and CDR2 is SVGAGI (reference sequence). The CDR3 DNA reads as TGTGCCAGCAACCGGGACGGAGGTATTGAGACCCAGTACTTC. Its protein is CASNRDGGIETQYF.

This clonotype was observed at least ten times. The chain has TRBV20-1 and TRBJ2-5; 11 bases map to TRBD1. V was pared by 2 bases and J by 6 bases, with 5 bases of the junction left unmatched. The germline V gene has CDR1 DFQATT and CDR2 SNEGSKA (reference sequence). The CDR3 has 14 amino acids. The CDR3 reads CSARWDRGRQTQYF. Here the CDR3 DNA reads TGCAGTGCTAGATGGGACAGGGGGAGACAGACCCAGTACTTC.

This rearrangement joins TRBV6-5 to TRBJ1-6; no definite D call. CDR3 length: 15 amino acids. Germline CDR1 MNHEY, CDR2 SVGAGI. Trimming pared 0 bases from V and 4 bases from J, leaving 7 bases between. CDR3 nucleotide sequence: TGTGCCAGCAGTTACTCGGACGGGTATAATTCACCCCTCCACTTT. The encoded protein is CASSYSDGYNSPLHF.

Only a few counts were recorded for this clonotype. V usage is TRBV7-3 and J usage is TRBJ2-6, with 14 bases aligning to TRBD2. The CDR3 sequence is 19 residues long. CDR1 and CDR2 (germline): SGHTA, FQGTGA. Trimming cost V 4 bases and J 0 bases; bases outside gene matches: 5. The CDR3 protein is CASSSRTSGRHSGANVLTF. CDR3 bases: TGTGCCAGCAGCTCTAGGACTAGCGGGAGGCACTCTGGGGCCAACGTCCTGACTTTC.

The table lists this clonotype with many counts. The gene calls are TRBV20-1 and TRBJ2-1; TRBD2 agrees at 13 bases. The CDR3 covers 17 residues. The J segment lost 2 bases and the V segment lost 6 bases, leaving 10 bases of the junction unmatched. Germline V gene lookup returns CDR1 DFQATT and CDR2 SNEGSKA (reference sequence). CDR3 in DNA: TGCAGTGCGGCGGGACTAGCGGGACCTCTAACCTACAATGAGCAGTTCTTC. The encoded protein is CSAAGLAGPLTYNEQFF.

This clonotype was detected many times. This chain uses TRBV6-2 or TRBV6-3 with TRBJ1-5, with D tentatively TRBD1 (5 bases). V gave up 0 bases and J gave up 3 bases, with 9 bases separating them. Germline CDR1 MNHEY, CDR2 SVGEGT. The CDR3 has 15 residues. DNA of the CDR3: TGTGCCAGCAGTTACTCCGGCAGGGTCAATCAGCCCCAGCATTTT. The encoded protein is CASSYSGRVNQPQHF.

This clonotype was observed at least ten times. The chain uses TRBV5-6 and TRBJ2-3; tentative D call: TRBD1 (5 bases). Germline V gene sequence: CDR1 SGHDT, CDR2 YYEEEE. This CDR3 region has 12 residues. Between the trimmed V and J ends, which lost 4 bases and 5 bases, there was a span of 8 bases. The CDR3 loop is CASSPREDTQYF. CDR3 sequence (DNA): TGTGCCAGCAGCCCCAGGGAAGATACGCAGTATTTT. Looking up the rest from reference TRBV5-6 and TRBJ2-3 gives the full variable domain: DAGVTQSPTHLIKTRGQQVTLRCSPKSGHDTVSWYQQALGQGPQFIFQYYEEEERQRGNFPDRFSGHQFPNYSSELNVNALLLGDSALYLCASSPREDTQYFGPGTRLTVL.

This clonotype was detected many times. V usage is TRBV11-2 and J usage is TRBJ2-7; TRBD2 matches 11 bases. Germline trimming cut 5 bases from V and 9 bases from J; bases unmatched to any gene: 12. CDR3 length: 15 residues. Germline assignment: CDR1 SGHAT and CDR2 FQNNGV. CDR3 in DNA: TGTGCCAGCAGCCCCATTCGACTAGCGGGAATGAGGCAGTACTTC. Protein sequence: CASSPIRLAGMRQYF. Full variable domain (outside the CDR3, taken from reference TRBV11-2 and TRBJ2-7): EAGVAQSPRYKIIEKRQSVAFWCNPISGHATLYWYQQILGQGPKLLIQFQNNGVVDDSQLPKDRFSAERLKGVDSTLKIQPAKLEDSAVYLCASSPIRLAGMRQYFGPGTRLTVT.

The genes are TRBV2 and TRBJ2-1; weak D call: TRBD2 (6 bases). CDR3 length: 13 amino acids. Deletions cut 10 bases from V and 7 bases from J, with 17 bases between. Germline CDR1 SNHLY, CDR2 FYNNEI. CDR3 sequence reads: CATQEGRVNEQFF. CDR3 nucleotide sequence: TGTGCCACCCAGGAGGGCCGGGTGAATGAGCAGTTCTTC.

There are many counts of this clonotype. The genes are TRBV6-5 and TRBJ2-7; TRBD2 matches 9 bases. The trim removed 0 bases at V and 1 base at J, leaving 10 bases unmatched. Germline CDR1 MNHEY, CDR2 SVGAGI. The CDR3 has 18 amino acids. CDR3: CASSYSPISGRLSYEQYF. CDR3 coding DNA: TGTGCCAGCAGTTACTCACCCATTAGCGGGAGATTATCCTACGAGCAGTACTTC.

The sample holds a few counts of this clonotype. This chain uses TRBV2 with TRBJ1-1, with D hard to call. V lost 6 bases and J lost 9, with 17 bases in between. CDR1 SNHLY and CDR2 FYNNEI come from the germline V gene. The length of the CDR3 is 13 residues. CDR3 sequence (DNA): TGTGCCAGCAGAGTAGACAAATTCTCACAAGCTTTCTTT. Translated, it gives CASRVDKFSQAFF.

This clonotype was detected many times. V gene TRBV20-1 combines with J gene TRBJ2-6; possibly TRBD2 for D (6 bases). This CDR3 spans 19 amino acids. Germline values: CDR1 DFQATT, CDR2 SNEGSKA (reference sequence). Trimming took 5 bases from V and 0 from J, leaving 23 bases between them. CDR3 DNA sequence: TGCAGTGCTCCCAGTCCCGAAGCGGGCCCTGCCTCTGGGGCCAACGTCCTGACTTTC. It codes for CSAPSPEAGPASGANVLTF.

This clonotype was observed a handful of times. The chain combines TRBV29-1 with TRBJ2-1; D not certain. The germline V and J ends were trimmed by 7 bases and 6 bases, with 19 bases remaining between them. Germline values: CDR1 SQVTM, CDR2 ANQGSEA. The CDR3 has 14 amino acids. CDR3 loop: CSASTSALSNEQFF. For the CDR3, the DNA is TGCAGCGCCAGTACCTCTGCACTGAGCAATGAGCAGTTCTTC.

This clonotype was seen many times. The rearrangement uses TRBV12-5 and TRBJ2-1; a weak D match, TRBD2 (6 bases). This CDR3 region has 14 residues. Trimming cost V 2 bases and J 8 bases, with 13 bases left between them. Germline V gives CDR1 LGHNT, CDR2 FRNRAP. The CDR3, as DNA: TGTGCTAGTGGTTTGTCCGGGAGTCGAGATGAGCAGTTCTTC. It translates to CASGLSGSRDEQFF.

The CDR3 DNA sequence: TGCGCCAGCAGCTTGGGGATAGCGTCTAATGAAAAACTGTTTTTT. Its protein product is CASSLGIASNEKLFF. The V call is TRBV5-1, the J call TRBJ1-4; D call uncertain. The CDR3 runs to 15 residues. Per the germline V gene, CDR1 is SGHRS and CDR2 is YFSETQ. The V end was cut by 0 bases, the J end by 3 bases, with 9 bases between. The entire variable domain, with the rest obtained from reference TRBV5-1 and TRBJ1-4, is as follows: KAGVTQTPRYLIKTRGQQVTLSCSPISGHRSVSWYQQTPGQGLQFLFEYFSETQRNKGNFPGRFSGRQFSNSRSEMNVSTLELGDSALYLCASSLGIASNEKLFFGSGTQLSVL.

This clonotype was detected a few times. The rearrangement links TRBV14 to TRBJ2-7; no reliable D call. Per the germline V gene, CDR1 is SGHDN and CDR2 is FVKESK. V was pared by 2 bases and J by 3 bases, with 8 bases between. This CDR3 has 13 amino acids. This chain's CDR3 is CASSQLKGYEQYF. The DNA for the CDR3 is TGTGCCAGCAGCCAATTAAAGGGCTACGAGCAGTACTTC. Combining the CDR3 with reference TRBV14 and TRBJ2-7 gives the whole variable domain EAGVTQFPSHSVIEKGQTVTLRCDPISGHDNLYWYRRVMGKEIKFLLHFVKESKQDESGMPNNRFLAERTGGTYSTLKVQPAELEDSGVYFCASSQLKGYEQYFGPGTRLTVT.

This clonotype was detected many times. The J gene is TRBJ2-3, the V gene TRBV20-1; 10 bases agree with TRBD1. Germline CDR1 reads DFQATT; CDR2 reads SNEGSKA (reference sequence). This CDR3 comprises 15 residues. V shed 4 bases, J shed 2 bases, and the junction held 6 bases outside the gene matches. CDR3 loop: CSAIRGTGATDTQYF. CDR3 nucleotide sequence: TGCAGTGCTATCCGGGGGACAGGGGCCACAGATACGCAGTATTTT.

This clonotype came up many times. This sequence joins TRBV2 and TRBJ1-1; D unresolved. The germline V gene has CDR1 SNHLY and CDR2 FYNNEI. V lost 6 bases to trimming and J lost 2 bases, with 13 bases between them. The CDR3 is 14 amino acids. The CDR3 loop is CASSRNNENTEAFF. The DNA of the CDR3 is TGTGCCAGCAGCAGAAACAACGAAAACACTGAAGCTTTCTTT.